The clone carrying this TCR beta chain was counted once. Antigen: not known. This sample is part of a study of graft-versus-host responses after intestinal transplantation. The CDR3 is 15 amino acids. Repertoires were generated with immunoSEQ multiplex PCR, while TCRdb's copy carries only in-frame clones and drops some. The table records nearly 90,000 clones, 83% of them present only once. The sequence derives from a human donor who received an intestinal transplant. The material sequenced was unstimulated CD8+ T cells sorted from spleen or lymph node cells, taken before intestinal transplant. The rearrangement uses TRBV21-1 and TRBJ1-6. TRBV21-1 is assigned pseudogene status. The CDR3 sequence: CASSKDRRLNSPLHF. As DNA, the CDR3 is TGTGCCAGCAGCAAAGACAGGAGGCTTAATTCACCCCTCCACTTT.